A selection of T cell receptor beta chains follows, all from one sample in a study of blood T cell repertoires in COVID-19. Generated by immunoSEQ multiplex PCR, the TCRdb table keeps only in-frame clones and is missing some. The sample shows approximately 69,000 clones, just under 80% of them seen only once. What was sequenced was peripheral blood. All receptors come from a human donor in a cohort sampled during active COVID-19. CDR3s leave out the opening cysteine and the closing phenylalanine or tryptophan.

V	J	CDR3
TRBV7-9	TRBJ1-1	ASSRSGANTEAF
TRBV25-1	TRBJ1-2	ASSESTNYYGYT
TRBV28	TRBJ2-5	ASRRTGDETQY
TRBV12-3/TRBV12-4	TRBJ2-5	ASVQGGAETQY
TRBV7-9	TRBJ2-1	ASSPRGAADNEQF
TRBV7-2	TRBJ2-7	ASSLGGASGRLYEQY
TRBV3-1/TRBV3-2	TRBJ2-7	ASSLTGDSYEQY
TRBV3-1/TRBV3-2	TRBJ2-3	ASSRLGLAPGADTQY
TRBV3-1/TRBV3-2	TRBJ2-3	ASSQGGHRADTQY
TRBV7-9	TRBJ2-2	ASSRTSGRLTGELF
TRBV29-1	TRBJ1-4	SVARTGVNEKLF
TRBV5-1	TRBJ2-7	ASSGGSKHEQY
TRBV7-9	TRBJ2-7	ASSTTGGSPREQY
TRBV19	TRBJ2-7	ASSIASGRAYEQY
TRBV19	TRBJ2-2	ASSSLAGSGELF
TRBV19	TRBJ2-7	ASSIGQVLGYEQY
TRBV18	TRBJ2-3	ASGQGSTDTQY
TRBV24-1	TRBJ2-1	ATSAGQGAYNEQF
TRBV6-6	TRBJ2-7	ASSPGLAGGYEQY
TRBV27	TRBJ1-1	ASSQQGSTEAF
TRBV3-1/TRBV3-2	TRBJ2-5	ASSQLALPRETQY
TRBV7-2	TRBJ2-3	ASSIQRGDTDTQY
TRBV6-1	TRBJ1-1	ASSESPTGNTEAF
TRBV4-2	TRBJ1-3	ASSQGAGNTIY
TRBV20-1	TRBJ1-2	SARGGQGYT
TRBV5-1	TRBJ1-2	ASSSRVGYGYT
TRBV5-1	TRBJ2-5	ASSLFGLQETQY
TRBV18	TRBJ1-2	ASSPEKGGYYGYT